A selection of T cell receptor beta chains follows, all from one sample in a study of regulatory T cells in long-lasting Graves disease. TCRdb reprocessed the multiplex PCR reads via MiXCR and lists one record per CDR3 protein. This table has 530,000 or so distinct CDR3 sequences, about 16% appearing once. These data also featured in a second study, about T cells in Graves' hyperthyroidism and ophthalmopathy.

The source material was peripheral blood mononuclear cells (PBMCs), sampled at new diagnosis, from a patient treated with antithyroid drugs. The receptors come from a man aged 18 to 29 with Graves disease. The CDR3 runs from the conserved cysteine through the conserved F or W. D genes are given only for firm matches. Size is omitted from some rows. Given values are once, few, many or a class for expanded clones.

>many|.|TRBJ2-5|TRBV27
CASSLHGNREWETQYF
TGTGCCAGCAGTTTACACGGGAACCGTGAGTGGGAGACCCAGTACTTC
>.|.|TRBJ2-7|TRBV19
CASSMGLGLIYEQYF
TGTGCCAGTAGTATGGGTTTGGGACTGATCTACGAGCAGTACTTC
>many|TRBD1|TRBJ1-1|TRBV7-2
CASRLSQGVVNTEAFF
TGTGCCAGCAGATTATCACAGGGGGTGGTGAACACTGAAGCTTTCTTT
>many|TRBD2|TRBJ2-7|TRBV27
CASRATSGGYEQYF
TGTGCCAGCAGGGCGACTAGCGGGGGCTACGAGCAGTACTTC
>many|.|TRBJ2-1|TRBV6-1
CASSKEYAGADEQFF
TGTGCCAGCAGCAAAGAATACGCAGGGGCAGATGAGCAGTTCTTC
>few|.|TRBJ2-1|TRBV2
CASSAGAGYYNEQFF
TGTGCCAGCAGTGCGGGGGCAGGATACTACAATGAGCAGTTCTTC
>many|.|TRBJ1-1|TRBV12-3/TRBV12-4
CASSLVGGGTEAFF
TGTGCCAGCAGTTTGGTCGGCGGGGGCACTGAAGCTTTCTTT
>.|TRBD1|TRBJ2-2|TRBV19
CASSIGTGNTGELFF
TGTGCCAGTAGTATAGGGACAGGGAACACCGGGGAGCTGTTTTTT
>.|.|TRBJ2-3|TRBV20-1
CSATDFRGYSTDTRYF
TGCAGTGCTACCGATTTCCGGGGTTACAGCACAGATACGCGGTATTTT
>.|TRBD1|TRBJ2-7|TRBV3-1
CASSQEGQGYSYEQYF
TGTGCCAGCAGCCAAGAGGGACAGGGGTACTCCTACGAGCAGTACTTC
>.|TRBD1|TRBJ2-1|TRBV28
CASSYRGPYNEQFF
TGTGCCAGCAGTTACAGGGGGCCCTACAATGAGCAGTTCTTC
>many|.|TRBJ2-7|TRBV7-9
CASSPRRPSSYEQYF
TGTGCCAGCAGCCCCAGGCGCCCGAGCTCCTACGAGCAGTACTTC
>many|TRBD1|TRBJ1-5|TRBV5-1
CASSPDRGNQPQHF
TGTGCCAGCAGCCCCGACAGGGGTAATCAGCCCCAGCATTTT
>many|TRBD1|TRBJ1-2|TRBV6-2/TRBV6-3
CASSDVTGGNYGYTF
TGTGCCAGCAGTGACGTGACAGGGGGAAACTATGGCTACACCTTC
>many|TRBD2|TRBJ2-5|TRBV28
CASSKVTSGRARETQYF
TGTGCCAGCAGCAAGGTGACTAGCGGGAGGGCCCGAGAGACCCAGTACTTC
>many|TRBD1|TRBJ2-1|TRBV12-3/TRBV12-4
CASSSGGTGFNEQFF
TGTGCCAGCAGTTCCGGCGGGACAGGGTTCAATGAGCAGTTCTTC
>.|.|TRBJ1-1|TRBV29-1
CSVLPGSTEAFF
TGCAGCGTTCTGCCGGGGAGCACTGAAGCTTTCTTT
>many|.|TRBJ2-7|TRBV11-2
CASSSGDIVQDEQYF
TGTGCCAGCAGCTCGGGCGACATAGTACAGGACGAGCAGTACTTC
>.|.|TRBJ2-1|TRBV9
CASSVGEGVQFF
TGTGCCAGCAGCGTTGGGGAGGGGGTGCAGTTCTTC
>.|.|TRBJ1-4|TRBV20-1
CSAKHKTTNEKLFF
TGCAGTGCTAAACACAAGACAACTAATGAAAAACTGTTTTTT
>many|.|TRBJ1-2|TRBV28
CASLSRTGYGYTF
TGTGCCAGCCTCTCCCGGACGGGGTATGGCTACACCTTC
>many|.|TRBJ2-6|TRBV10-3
CAISDPRAGANVLTF
TGTGCCATCAGTGATCCCCGGGCTGGGGCCAACGTCCTGACTTTC
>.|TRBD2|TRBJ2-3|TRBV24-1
CATSALSGSGTDTQYF
TGTGCCACCAGTGCCCTGAGCGGGAGCGGCACAGATACGCAGTATTTT
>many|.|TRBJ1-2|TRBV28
CASTPAGGGYTF
TGTGCCAGCACCCCGGCGGGTGGTGGCTACACCTTC
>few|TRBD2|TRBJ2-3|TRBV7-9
CASSLSAGGARTDTQYF
TGTGCCAGCAGCCTTTCGGCGGGGGGCGCGAGGACAGATACGCAGTATTTT
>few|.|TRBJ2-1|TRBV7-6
CASSLEWTPNYEQFF
TGTGCCAGCAGCTTAGAGTGGACCCCGAACTATGAGCAGTTCTTC
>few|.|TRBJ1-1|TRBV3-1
CASSQVARSGAFF
TGTGCCAGCAGCCAAGTGGCAAGATCGGGAGCTTTCTTT
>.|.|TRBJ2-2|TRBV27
CASSLWRGTGELFF
TGTGCCAGCAGTTTATGGCGCGGGACCGGGGAGCTGTTTTTT
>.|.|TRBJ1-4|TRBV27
CASSSRGGREKLFF
TGTGCCAGCAGTTCCAGGGGAGGACGGGAAAAACTGTTTTTT
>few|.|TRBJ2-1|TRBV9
CASTIGGTAGNEQFF
TGTGCCAGCACCATAGGTGGGACAGCGGGCAATGAGCAGTTCTTC
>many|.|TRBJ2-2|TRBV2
CASKTSSTGELFF
TGTGCCAGTAAGACCTCGAGCACCGGGGAGCTGTTTTTT
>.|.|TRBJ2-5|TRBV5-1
CASSHGRNQETQYF
TGCGCCAGCAGCCACGGACGTAACCAAGAGACCCAGTACTTC
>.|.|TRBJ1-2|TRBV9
CASSGGDGRYGYTF
TGTGCCAGCAGCGGAGGAGACGGACGCTATGGCTACACCTTC
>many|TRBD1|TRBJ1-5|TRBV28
CATGTGDSNQPQHF
TGTGCCACCGGGACAGGGGATAGCAATCAGCCCCAGCATTTT
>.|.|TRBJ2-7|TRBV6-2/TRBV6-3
CASEKAREQYF
TGTGCCAGCGAAAAAGCGCGGGAGCAGTACTTC
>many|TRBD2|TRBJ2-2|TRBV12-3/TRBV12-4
CASSSSGRSTGELFF
TGTGCCAGCTCCTCTAGCGGGAGGTCGACCGGGGAGCTGTTTTTT
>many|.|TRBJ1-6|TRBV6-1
CASRATDHYNSPLHF
TGTGCCAGCAGGGCTACAGACCACTATAATTCACCCCTCCACTTT
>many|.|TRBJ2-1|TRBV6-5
CASSYPGPSDNEQFF
TGTGCCAGCAGTTACCCCGGGCCTAGCGACAATGAGCAGTTCTTC
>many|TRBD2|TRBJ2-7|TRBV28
CASSSTGLAGTDF
TGTGCCAGCAGTTCTACGGGACTAGCGGGCACCGACTTC
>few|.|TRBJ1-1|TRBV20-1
CSARDNMRDTEAFF
TGCAGTGCTAGAGATAACATGCGGGACACTGAAGCTTTCTTT
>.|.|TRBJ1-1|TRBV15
CATSSAQAGSAFF
TGTGCCACCAGCAGTGCTCAAGCAGGGAGCGCTTTCTTT
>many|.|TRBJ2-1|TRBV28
CASSLPGLAEYNEQFF
TGTGCCAGCAGTCTCCCCGGGTTAGCGGAGTACAATGAGCAGTTCTTC
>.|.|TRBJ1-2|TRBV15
CATSRGSLYGYTF
TGTGCCACCAGCAGAGGGTCGCTTTATGGCTACACCTTC
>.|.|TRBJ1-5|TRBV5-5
CASSRDHNQPQHF
TGTGCCAGCAGCCGGGACCACAATCAGCCCCAGCATTTT
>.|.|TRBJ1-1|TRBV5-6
CASSLATGVDTEAFF
TGTGCCAGCAGCTTGGCCACGGGGGTGGACACTGAAGCTTTCTTT
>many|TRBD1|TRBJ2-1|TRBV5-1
CASSSGTGSYNEQFF
TGTGCCAGCAGCTCCGGGACAGGGTCGTACAATGAGCAGTTCTTC
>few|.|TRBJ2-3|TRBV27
CASSLRPRVASTDTQYF
TGTGCCAGCAGTTTAAGGCCGCGGGTTGCTAGCACAGATACGCAGTATTTT
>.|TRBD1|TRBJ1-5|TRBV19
CASSIGTGGLQPQHF
TGTGCCAGTAGTATAGGAACAGGGGGCTTGCAGCCCCAGCATTTT
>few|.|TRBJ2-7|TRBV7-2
CASSLSLTFPLEQYF
TGTGCCAGCAGCTTATCACTAACCTTTCCTCTTGAGCAGTACTTC
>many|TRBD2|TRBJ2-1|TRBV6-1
CASISGTSSYNEQFF
TGTGCCAGCATCTCCGGGACTAGCTCCTACAATGAGCAGTTCTTC
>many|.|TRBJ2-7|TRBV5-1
CASSLVDGGPTYEQYF
TGCGCCAGCAGCTTGGTAGACGGGGGGCCGACCTACGAGCAGTACTTC
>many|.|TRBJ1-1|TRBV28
CASSLFGVDTEAFF
TGTGCCAGCAGTTTATTTGGGGTCGACACTGAAGCTTTCTTT
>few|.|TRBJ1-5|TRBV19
CASQWGRAGNQPQHF
TGTGCCAGCCAATGGGGAAGGGCGGGCAATCAGCCCCAGCATTTT
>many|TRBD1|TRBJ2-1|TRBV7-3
CASSPSTGYNEQFF
TGTGCCAGCAGCCCCTCGACAGGGTACAATGAGCAGTTCTTC